One sample yielded the 8 T cell receptor beta chains listed below, sequenced in a study of T-cell reconstitution after alpha-beta-depleted transplantation in children. Preparing the TCRbeta library involved the use of unique molecular identifiers. TCRdb ran MiXCR on the PCR reads and lists one entry per CDR3 protein. The table includes about 340,000 distinct CDR3 sequences, about 14% detected once. The sample was PBMCs, taken from the stem cell graft. The receptors come from a human donor who donated a stem cell graft to a child with Fanconi anemia.

This clonotype was seen ten or more times. This sequence joins TRBV27 and TRBJ2-7; D is perhaps TRBD1 or TRBD2 (5 bases each). Germline values: CDR1 MNHEY, CDR2 SMNVEV (reference sequence). V was cut by 5 bases and J by 3 bases, with 20 bases left in between. This CDR3 is built from 16 residues. CDR3 protein: CASSPTLPGAGYEQYF. The CDR3 DNA reads as TGTGCCAGCAGTCCAACCCTCCCCGGGGCGGGCTACGAGCAGTACTTC.

The chain joins TRBV12-3 or TRBV12-4 to TRBJ2-7; D is unresolved. The V end was cut by 6 bases, the J end by 2 bases, with 11 bases between. This CDR3 region has 13 residues. The CDR3 loop is CASRANIAYEQYF. The CDR3, as DNA: TGTGCCAGCAGGGCGAATATAGCCTACGAGCAGTACTTC.

This clonotype was recorded many times. The chain carries TRBV7-9 and TRBJ1-4; D perhaps matches TRBD1 (5 bases). The V and J ends lost 5 bases and 12 bases respectively, with 13 bases between them. The CDR3 extends over 12 amino acids. CDR1 and CDR2 (germline): SEHNR, FQNEAQ (reference sequence). CDR3 DNA: TGTGCCAGCAGCACATACAGGTCGGAACTGTTTTTT. Protein sequence: CASSTYRSELFF.

This clonotype was found a few times. The genes are TRBV7-9 and TRBJ1-1; D remains unclear. The V gene's germline CDR1 is SEHNR and CDR2 FQNEAQ (reference sequence). Trimming cost V 1 base and J 10 bases, with 10 bases left between them. The CDR3 spans 12 residues. CDR3 sequence (DNA): TGTGCCAGCAGCTTAGTGACCGGAGGAGCTTTCTTT. It is translated as CASSLVTGGAFF.

The chain is built from TRBV29-1 and TRBJ1-4, with D unresolved. Germline-derived CDR1 and CDR2 are SQVTM and ANQGSEA. This CDR3 spans 13 amino acids. The ends were cut back, 1 base at V and 5 bases at J, with 8 bases in the middle. The CDR3 region is CSVEVGSNEKLFF. DNA for the CDR3: TGCAGCGTTGAAGTGGGATCCAATGAAAAACTGTTTTTT.

The genes are TRBV5-1 and TRBJ2-2; 7 positions agree with TRBD1. CDR3 length equals 15 residues. The V gene's germline CDR1 is SGHRS and CDR2 YFSETQ. Germline trimming cut 3 bases from V and 1 base from J; bases unmatched to any gene: 3. This CDR3 reads CASSSQGMNTGELFF. DNA for the CDR3: TGCGCCAGCAGCTCACAGGGGATGAACACCGGGGAGCTGTTTTTT.

This clonotype was recorded only once. This chain's CDR3 is CARWGREGPYEQYF. Here the CDR3 DNA reads TGTGCCCGCTGGGGCAGGGAAGGACCCTACGAGCAGTACTTC. V gene TRBV7-7 combines with J gene TRBJ2-7, with D possibly TRBD1 on 5 matching bases. Germline V lookup: CDR1 SSHAT, CDR2 FNYEAQ (reference sequence). The V end lost 11 bases, the J end lost 2 bases, and 19 bases lay between the germline ends. The CDR3 covers 14 residues.

This clonotype was picked up a small number of times. V and J are TRBV20-1 and TRBJ2-3, with 15 bases fitting TRBD2. The CDR3 covers 16 residues. The junction had 4 bases not matched to a gene; V was cut back by 0 bases and J by 6 bases. The germline CDR1 and CDR2 sequences are DFQATT and SNEGSKA (reference sequence). CDR3 sequence reads: CSARDPGTSGGDTQYF. The DNA for the CDR3 is TGCAGTGCTAGAGACCCCGGGACTAGCGGGGGGGATACGCAGTATTTT.